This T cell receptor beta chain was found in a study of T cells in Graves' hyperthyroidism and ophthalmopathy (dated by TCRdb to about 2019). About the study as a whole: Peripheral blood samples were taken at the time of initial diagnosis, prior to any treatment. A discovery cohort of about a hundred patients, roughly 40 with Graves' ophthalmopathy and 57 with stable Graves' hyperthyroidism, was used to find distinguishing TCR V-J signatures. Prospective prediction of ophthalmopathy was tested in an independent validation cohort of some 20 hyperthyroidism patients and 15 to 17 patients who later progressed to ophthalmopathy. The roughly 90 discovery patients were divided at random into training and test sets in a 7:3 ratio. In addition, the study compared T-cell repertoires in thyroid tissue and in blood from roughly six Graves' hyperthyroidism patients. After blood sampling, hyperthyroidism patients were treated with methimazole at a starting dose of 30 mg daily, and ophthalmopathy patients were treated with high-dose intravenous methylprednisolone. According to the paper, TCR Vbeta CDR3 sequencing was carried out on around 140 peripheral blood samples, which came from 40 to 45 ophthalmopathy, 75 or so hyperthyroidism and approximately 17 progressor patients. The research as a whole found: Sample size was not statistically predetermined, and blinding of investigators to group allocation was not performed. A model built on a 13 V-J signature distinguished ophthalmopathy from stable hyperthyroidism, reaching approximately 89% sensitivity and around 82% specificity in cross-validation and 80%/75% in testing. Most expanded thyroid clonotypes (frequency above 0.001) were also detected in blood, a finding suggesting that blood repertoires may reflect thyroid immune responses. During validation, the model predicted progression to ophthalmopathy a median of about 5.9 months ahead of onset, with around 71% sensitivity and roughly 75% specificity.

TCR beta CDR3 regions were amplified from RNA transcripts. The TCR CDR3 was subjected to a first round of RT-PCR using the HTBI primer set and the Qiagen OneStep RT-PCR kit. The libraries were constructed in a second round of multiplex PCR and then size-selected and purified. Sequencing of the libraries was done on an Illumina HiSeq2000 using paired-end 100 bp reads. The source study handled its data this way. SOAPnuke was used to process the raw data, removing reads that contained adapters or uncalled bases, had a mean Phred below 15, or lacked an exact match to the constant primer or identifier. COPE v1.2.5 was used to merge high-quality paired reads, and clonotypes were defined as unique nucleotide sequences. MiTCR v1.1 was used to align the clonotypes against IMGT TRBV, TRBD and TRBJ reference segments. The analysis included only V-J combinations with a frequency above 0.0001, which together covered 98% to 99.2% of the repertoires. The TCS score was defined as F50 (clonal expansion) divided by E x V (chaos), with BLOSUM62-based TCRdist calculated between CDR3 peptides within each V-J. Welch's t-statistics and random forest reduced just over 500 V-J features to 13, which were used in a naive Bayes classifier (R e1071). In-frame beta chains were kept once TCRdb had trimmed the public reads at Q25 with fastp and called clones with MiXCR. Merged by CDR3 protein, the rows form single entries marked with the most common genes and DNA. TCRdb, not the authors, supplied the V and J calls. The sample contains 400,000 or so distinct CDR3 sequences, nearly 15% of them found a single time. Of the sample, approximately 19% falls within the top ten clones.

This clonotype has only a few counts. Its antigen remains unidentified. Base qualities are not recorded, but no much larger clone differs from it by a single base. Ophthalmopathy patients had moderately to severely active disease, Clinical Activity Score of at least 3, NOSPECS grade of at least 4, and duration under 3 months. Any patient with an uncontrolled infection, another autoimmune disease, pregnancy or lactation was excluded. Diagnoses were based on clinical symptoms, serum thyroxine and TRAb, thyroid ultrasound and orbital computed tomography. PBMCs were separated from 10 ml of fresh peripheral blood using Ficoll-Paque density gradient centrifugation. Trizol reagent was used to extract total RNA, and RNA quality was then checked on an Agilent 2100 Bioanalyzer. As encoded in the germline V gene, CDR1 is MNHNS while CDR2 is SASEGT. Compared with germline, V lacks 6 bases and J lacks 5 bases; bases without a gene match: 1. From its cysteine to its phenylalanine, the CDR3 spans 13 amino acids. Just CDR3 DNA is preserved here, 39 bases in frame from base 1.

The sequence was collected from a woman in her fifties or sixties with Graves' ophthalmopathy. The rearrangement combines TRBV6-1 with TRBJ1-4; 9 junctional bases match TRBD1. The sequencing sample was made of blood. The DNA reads TGTGCCAGCAGAGGGACAGGGAATGAAAAACTGTTTTTT. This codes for CASRGTGNEKLFF.